Shown below are 19 T cell receptor beta chains from a single sample sequenced in a study of PD-1 blockade in classical Hodgkin lymphoma. Clones were read by immunoSEQ multiplex PCR, and TCRdb kept only the in-frame ones, dropping some. The data contain roughly 50,000 clones, 90% of them seen just once; the ten biggest clones take up roughly 14%. Time point described: cycle 4 day 1 (C4D1), after 6 weeks of nivolumab. Relapse after autologous stem cell transplantation occurred in every patient, and brentuximab vedotin exposure varied. Sequencing used peripheral blood mononuclear cells (PBMCs), obtained before the fourth cycle of nivolumab. Every receptor here comes from a human donor with classical Hodgkin lymphoma.

The V and J genes are TRBV7-9 and TRBJ1-6, with TRBD1 matching over 9 bases. In germline, CDR1 is SEHNR, CDR2 FQNEAQ (reference sequence). The CDR3 runs to 14 residues. The V segment lost 7 bases and the J segment 6 bases; nucleotides outside the gene matches: 4. The CDR3 reads CASTQGAVNSPLHF. Here the CDR3 DNA reads TGTGCCAGCACACAGGGGGCGGTTAATTCACCCCTCCACTTT.

As to this clone: The junction departs from the called germline gene at one end, perhaps through a read error. The sample has other DNA sequences that encode this CDR3 too. This chain uses TRBV2 with TRBJ2-5; D is possibly TRBD1 or TRBD2 (6 bases each). This CDR3 spans 16 amino acids. The germline gives CDR1 SNHLY, CDR2 FYNNEI. CDR3 sequence (DNA): TGTGCCAGCAGTGAAAAAGAGGGAGTAAGGGGGGAGACCCAATACTTC. It translates to CASSEKEGVRGETQYF.

This clone was detected a few times. The chain joins TRBV4-2 to TRBJ1-1; tentatively, D is TRBD1 (5 bases). The CDR3 consists of 14 residues. The germline CDR1 and CDR2 sequences are LGHNA and YNFKEQ. The ends were cut back, 1 base at V and 5 bases at J, with 11 bases in the middle. The CDR3 sequence: CASSQGGRVTEAFF. DNA for the CDR3: TGTGCCAGCAGCCAAGGGGGGAGGGTGACTGAAGCTTTCTTT.

The chain uses TRBV18 and TRBJ1-3; D remains unclear. Germline V lookup: CDR1 KGHSH, CDR2 LQKENI. The CDR3 is 14 residues long. Trimming stripped 6 bases from V and 0 bases from J, with 9 bases between. For the CDR3, the DNA is TGTGCCAGCTCGATTGAGAGCTCTGGAAACACCATATATTTT. This gives the protein CASSIESSGNTIYF.

V gene TRBV5-1 combines with J gene TRBJ2-1, with TRBD2 identical over 11 bases. The germline CDR1 and CDR2 sequences are SGHRS and YFSETQ. This CDR3 spans 18 amino acids. J lost 3 bases, V lost 6 bases, and 14 bases had no gene match. The CDR3, as DNA: TGCGCCAGCAAATCGAGGCTAGCGGGAGGCAATCACTACAATGAGCAGTTCTTC. This translates into CASKSRLAGGNHYNEQFF.

The chain links TRBV6-1 to TRBJ2-7; no clear D. Trimming cost V 2 bases and J 0 bases, with 14 bases left between them. The V gene's germline CDR1 is MNHNS and CDR2 SASEGT. The CDR3 spans 16 residues. CDR3 in amino acids: CASSEFSIEVSYEQYF. In nucleotides, the CDR3 is TGTGCCAGCAGTGAATTTTCGATCGAGGTCTCCTACGAGCAGTACTTC.

This clone has only a few counts. The V call is TRBV5-8, the J call TRBJ1-4; D remains ambiguous. The V gene's germline CDR1 is SGHTS and CDR2 YDEGEE. Trimming cost V 3 bases and J 7 bases, with 7 bases left between them. The CDR3 runs 12 residues. CDR3 DNA: TGTGCCAGCAGCTCAGACGCTGAAAAACTGTTTTTT. Its translation is CASSSDAEKLFF.

This clone appeared once. The rearrangement uses TRBV27 and TRBJ1-1, with D perhaps matching TRBD1 (6 bases). Germline lookup yields CDR1 MNHEY and CDR2 SMNVEV (reference sequence). V was cut by 4 bases and J by 5 bases, with 11 bases left in between. CDR3 length equals 13 residues. CDR3 in DNA: TGTGCCAGCAGTTGGGGGCAGGGAACTGAAGCTTTCTTT. As protein: CASSWGQGTEAFF.

Only a few counts were recorded for this clone. This chain uses TRBV15 with TRBJ2-5; 8 positions match TRBD1. The junction had 8 bases not matched to a gene; V was cut back by 3 bases and J by 2 bases. From germline, CDR1 is LNHNV and CDR2 YYDKDF (reference sequence). There are 16 residues in the CDR3. In nucleotides, the CDR3 is TGTGCCACCAGCAGCGGGACAGGAGTAACTCAAGAGACCCAGTACTTC. Protein sequence: CATSSGTGVTQETQYF. The full variable domain, with the rest looked up from reference TRBV15 and TRBJ2-5, is DAMVIQNPRYQVTQFGKPVTLSCSQTLNHNVMYWYQQKSSQAPKLLFHYYDKDFNNEADTPDNFQSRRPNTSFCFLDIRSPGLGDTAMYLCATSSGTGVTQETQYFGPGTRLLVL.

The rearrangement joins TRBV27 to TRBJ1-2; 7 bases agree with TRBD1. Germline CDR1 reads MNHEY; CDR2 reads SMNVEV (reference sequence). CDR3 size: 15 residues. J was trimmed by 4 bases and V by 5 bases; bases with no gene match: 10. The CDR3 protein is CASSKQGRGTYGYTF. CDR3 coding DNA: TGTGCCAGCAGTAAACAGGGCAGGGGGACCTATGGCTACACCTTC.

The genes are TRBV6-5 and TRBJ1-2; D is perhaps TRBD1 (6 bases). The CDR3 extends over 15 amino acids. Germline CDR1 MNHEY, CDR2 SVGAGI. V was clipped by 0 bases and J by 6 bases, with 14 bases between them. The CDR3 DNA reads as TGTGCCAGCAGTTACTCGTCGGGGGCGCTTGATGGCTACACCTTC. It encodes CASSYSSGALDGYTF.

The V gene is TRBV6-1, the J gene TRBJ2-7; weak D call: TRBD2 (6 bases). Per the germline V gene, CDR1 is MNHNS and CDR2 is SASEGT. Deletions cut 8 bases from V and 0 bases from J, with 11 bases between. The CDR3 runs 13 residues. The CDR3 nucleotides are TGTGCCAGCCTCCGGGGGTTCTCCTACGAGCAGTACTTC. Protein sequence: CASLRGFSYEQYF.

V is TRBV4-1 and J is TRBJ2-7; a weak D match, TRBD1 (5 bases). Trimming left V 4 bases short and J 2 bases short, with 15 bases between. The CDR3 runs 15 residues. Germline CDR1 reads MGHRA; CDR2 reads YSYEKL. In DNA, the CDR3 is TGCGCCAGCAGCCTCCCTGGGGCGGCCGCCTACGAGCAGTACTTC. Protein product: CASSLPGAAAYEQYF.

The chain employs TRBV7-8 and TRBJ1-1; D not certain. There are 13 residues in the CDR3. The germline CDR1 and CDR2 sequences are SGHVS and FQNEAQ. Trimming cost V 5 bases and J 7 bases, with 14 bases left between them. CDR3: CASSLTAELEAFF. The DNA for the CDR3 is TGTGCCAGCAGCCTCACGGCGGAACTTGAAGCTTTCTTT.

The chain couples TRBV5-1 to TRBJ2-1; no reliable D call. The CDR3 has 14 amino acids. CDR1 is SGHRS and CDR2 is YFSETQ in the germline V gene. Trimming took 0 bases from V and 8 from J, leaving 12 bases between them. In DNA, the CDR3 is TGCGCCAGCAGCTTGGTACACCTCCAGGATGAGCAGTTCTTC. Amino acid sequence: CASSLVHLQDEQFF. The full variable domain, completed using reference TRBV5-1 and TRBJ2-1, is KAGVTQTPRYLIKTRGQQVTLSCSPISGHRSVSWYQQTPGQGLQFLFEYFSETQRNKGNFPGRFSGRQFSNSRSEMNVSTLELGDSALYLCASSLVHLQDEQFFGPGTRLTVL.

The J gene is TRBJ2-7, the V gene TRBV18; 7 bases agree with TRBD1. Germline trimming cut 1 base from V and 0 bases from J; bases unmatched to any gene: 6. CDR1 is KGHSH, CDR2 LQKENI, per germline. CDR3 length equals 16 residues. The CDR3 DNA reads as TGTGCCAGCTCACCACAGGGGGCGAGCAGCTCCTACGAGCAGTACTTC. This encodes CASSPQGASSSYEQYF. Variable domain in full (rest from reference TRBV18 and TRBJ2-7): NAGVMQNPRHLVRRRGQEARLRCSPMKGHSHVYWYRQLPEEGLKFMVYLQKENIIDESGMPKERFSAEFPKEGPSILRIQQVVRGDSAAYFCASSPQGASSSYEQYFGPGTRLTVT.

This chain joins TRBV7-3 and TRBJ2-1; weak D call: TRBD1 (6 bases). The CDR3 consists of 13 residues. The germline V and J ends were trimmed by 4 bases and 6 bases, with 10 bases remaining between them. Per the germline V gene, CDR1 is SGHTA and CDR2 is FQGTGA. As DNA, the CDR3 is TGTGCCAGCAGCTACGTGACAGGCAATGAGCAGTTCTTC. As protein: CASSYVTGNEQFF.

V and J are TRBV19 and TRBJ1-3; tentatively, D is TRBD1 (6 bases). Deletions cut 10 bases from V and 3 bases from J, with 16 bases between. This CDR3 has 14 residues. Germline V gene data show CDR1 as LNHDA and CDR2 as SQIVND (reference sequence). The CDR3 reads CATVNRDGGNTIYF. In DNA form, the CDR3 reads TGTGCCACCGTCAACAGGGATGGTGGAAACACCATATATTTT.

This clone appeared a few times. V gene TRBV10-3 combines with J gene TRBJ2-5, with TRBD2 matching 11 bases. From germline, CDR1 is ENHRY and CDR2 SYGVKD. Trimming removed 4 bases from V and 7 bases from J; junction bases left unmatched: 8. The CDR3 is 15 amino acids. CDR3 sequence (DNA): TGTGCCATCAGTGTCGGGACTAGCGGACCTAGGACCCAGTACTTC. As protein: CAISVGTSGPRTQYF.